A single sample is the source of the 3 T cell receptor beta chains below, sequenced in a study of T cells in women clearing cervical HPV infection. The repertoire was sequenced with immunoSEQ multiplex PCR; TCRdb's copy has only in-frame clones and lacks some. The table for this sample gives over 20,000 clones. The sample consisted of blood buffy coat. These receptor sequences come from a woman aged 18 to 75 with a cervical HPV16 infection that either progressed to CIN3+ or cleared (not recorded which).

On this clone itself: The read ends 3 residues before the CDR3 terminus; that terminus is restored from the germline J gene. This chain joins TRBV10-3 and TRBJ1-2; a possible D gene is TRBD1 (5 bases). CDR1 and CDR2 from the germline V gene are ENHRY and SYGVKD. The CDR3 consists of 14 residues. The covered CDR3 bases are TGTGCCATCAGTGAGTCGTCCGGGGGAAGAGGC. This sequence encodes CAISESSGGRG. The full CDR3 sequence reads CAISESSGGRGYTF.

Turning to this clone: The missing CDR3 end, 3 residues past where the read stops, is filled in from the germline J gene. This chain uses TRBV7-2 with TRBJ1-2, with 8 bases lining up with TRBD1. There are 15 residues in the CDR3. Germline loops: CDR1 SGHTA, CDR2 FQGNSA. Germline trimming cut 5 bases from V and 4 bases from J; bases unmatched to any gene: 9. This chain's CDR3 is CASSTYTGTGYGYTF. The sequenced CDR3 bases are TGTGCCAGCAGCACTTATACCGGGACAGGCTATGGC.

Incomplete CDR3 DNA: TGTGCCAGCTCACCAGGACAGAACACTGAA. It translates to CASSPGQNTE. The whole CDR3 region reads CASSPGQNTEAFF. The V gene is TRBV18, the J gene TRBJ1-1; D might be TRBD1 (5 bases). Coverage ceases 3 residues before the CDR3 finishes, and the germline J gene fills in the end. The CDR3 contains 13 residues. Germline loops: CDR1 KGHSH, CDR2 LQKENI. V was shortened by 2 bases and J by 1 base, with 5 bases between the two germline ends. The entire variable domain, with the rest obtained from reference TRBV18 and TRBJ1-1, is as follows: NAGVMQNPRHLVRRRGQEARLRCSPMKGHSHVYWYRQLPEEGLKFMVYLQKENIIDESGMPKERFSAEFPKEGPSILRIQQVVRGDSAAYFCASSPGQNTEAFFGQGTRLTVV.